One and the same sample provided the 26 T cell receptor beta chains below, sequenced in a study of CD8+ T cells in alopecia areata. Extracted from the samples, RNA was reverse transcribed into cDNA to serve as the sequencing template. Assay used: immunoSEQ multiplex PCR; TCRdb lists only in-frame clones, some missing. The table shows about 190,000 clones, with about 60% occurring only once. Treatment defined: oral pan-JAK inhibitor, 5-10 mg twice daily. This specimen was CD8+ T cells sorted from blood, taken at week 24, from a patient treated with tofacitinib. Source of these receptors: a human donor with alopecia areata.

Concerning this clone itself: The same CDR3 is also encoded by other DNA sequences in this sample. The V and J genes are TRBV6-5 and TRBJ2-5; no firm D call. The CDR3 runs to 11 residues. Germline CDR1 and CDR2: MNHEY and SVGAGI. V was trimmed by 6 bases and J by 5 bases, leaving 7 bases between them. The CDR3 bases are TGTGCCAGCAGCGAGAGGGAGACCCAGTACTTC. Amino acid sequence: CASSERETQYF.

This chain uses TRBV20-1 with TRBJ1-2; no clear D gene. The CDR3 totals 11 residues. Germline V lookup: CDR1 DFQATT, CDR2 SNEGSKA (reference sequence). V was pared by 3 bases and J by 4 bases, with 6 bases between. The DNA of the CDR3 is TGCAGTGCTAGTCTGGGCTATGGCTACACCTTC. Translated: CSASLGYGYTF.

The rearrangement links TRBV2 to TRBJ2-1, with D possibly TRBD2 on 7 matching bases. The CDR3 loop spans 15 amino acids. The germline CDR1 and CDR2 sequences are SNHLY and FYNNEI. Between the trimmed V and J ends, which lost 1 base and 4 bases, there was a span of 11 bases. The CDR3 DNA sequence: TGTGCCAGCAGTGAAGGGGCGGGGGCTTACAATGAGCAGTTCTTC. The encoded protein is CASSEGAGAYNEQFF.

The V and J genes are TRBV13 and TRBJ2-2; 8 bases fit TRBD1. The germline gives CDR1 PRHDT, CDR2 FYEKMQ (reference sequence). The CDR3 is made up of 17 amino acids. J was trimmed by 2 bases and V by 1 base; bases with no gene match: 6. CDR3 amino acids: CASSLATGQGNTGELFF. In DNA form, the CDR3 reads TGTGCCAGCAGCTTAGCTACCGGACAGGGAAACACCGGGGAGCTGTTTTTT.

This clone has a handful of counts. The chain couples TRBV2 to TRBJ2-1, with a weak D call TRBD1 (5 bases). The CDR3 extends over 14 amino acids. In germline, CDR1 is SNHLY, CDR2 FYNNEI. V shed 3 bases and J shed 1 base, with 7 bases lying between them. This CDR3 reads CASSDRASYNEQFF. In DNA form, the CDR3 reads TGTGCCAGCAGTGACAGGGCTTCCTACAATGAGCAGTTCTTC.

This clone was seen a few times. The CDR3 sequence is CASSRTGGPHTQYF. CDR3 nucleotide sequence: TGCGCCAGCAGCCGGACGGGGGGACCTCATACGCAGTATTTT. V usage is TRBV4-1 and J usage is TRBJ2-3; TRBD2 agrees at 7 bases. Germline V gene sequence: CDR1 MGHRA, CDR2 YSYEKL. The CDR3 totals 14 residues. Trimming removed 4 bases from V and 7 bases from J; junction bases left unmatched: 8.

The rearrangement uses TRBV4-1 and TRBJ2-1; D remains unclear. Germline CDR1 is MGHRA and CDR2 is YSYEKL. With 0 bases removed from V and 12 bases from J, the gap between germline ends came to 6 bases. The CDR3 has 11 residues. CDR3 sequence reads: CASSQDGPQFF. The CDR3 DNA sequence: TGCGCCAGCAGCCAAGATGGGCCGCAGTTCTTC.

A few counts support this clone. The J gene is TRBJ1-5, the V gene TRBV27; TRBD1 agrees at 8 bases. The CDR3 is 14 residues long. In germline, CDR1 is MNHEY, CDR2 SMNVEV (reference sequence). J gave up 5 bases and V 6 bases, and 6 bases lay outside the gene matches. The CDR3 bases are TGTGCCAGCAGCCACGACAGGGGACATCAGCCCCAGCATTTT. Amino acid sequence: CASSHDRGHQPQHF.

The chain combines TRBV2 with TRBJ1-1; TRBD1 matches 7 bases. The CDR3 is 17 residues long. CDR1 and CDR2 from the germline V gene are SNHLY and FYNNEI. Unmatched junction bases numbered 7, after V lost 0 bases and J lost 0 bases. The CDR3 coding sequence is TGTGCCAGCAGTGAAGCCGGGACAGTGGGCATGAACACTGAAGCTTTCTTT. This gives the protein CASSEAGTVGMNTEAFF.

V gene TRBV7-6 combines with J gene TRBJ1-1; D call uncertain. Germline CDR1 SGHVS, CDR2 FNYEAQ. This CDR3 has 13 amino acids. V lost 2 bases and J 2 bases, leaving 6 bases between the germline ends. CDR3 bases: TGTGCCAGCAGCTTATCCTTAAACACTGAAGCTTTCTTT. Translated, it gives CASSLSLNTEAFF.

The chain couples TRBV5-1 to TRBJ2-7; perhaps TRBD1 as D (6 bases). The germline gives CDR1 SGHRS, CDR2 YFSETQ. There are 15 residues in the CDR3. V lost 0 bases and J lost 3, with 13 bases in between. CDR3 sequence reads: CASSLVRGDNYEQYF. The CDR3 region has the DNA TGCGCCAGCAGCTTGGTTCGTGGGGACAACTACGAGCAGTACTTC. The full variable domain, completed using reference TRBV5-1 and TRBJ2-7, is KAGVTQTPRYLIKTRGQQVTLSCSPISGHRSVSWYQQTPGQGLQFLFEYFSETQRNKGNFPGRFSGRQFSNSRSEMNVSTLELGDSALYLCASSLVRGDNYEQYFGPGTRLTVT.

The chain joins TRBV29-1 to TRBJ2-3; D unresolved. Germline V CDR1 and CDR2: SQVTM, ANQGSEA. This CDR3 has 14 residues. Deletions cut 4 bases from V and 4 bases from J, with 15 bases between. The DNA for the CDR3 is TGCAGCGTTGGAAACGTAAACGGCGCAGATACGCAGTATTTT. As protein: CSVGNVNGADTQYF.

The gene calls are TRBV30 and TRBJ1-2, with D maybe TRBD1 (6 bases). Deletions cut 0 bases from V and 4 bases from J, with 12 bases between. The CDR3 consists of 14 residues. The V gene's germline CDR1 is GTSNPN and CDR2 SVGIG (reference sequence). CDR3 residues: CAWSVSTGPYGYTF. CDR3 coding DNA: TGTGCCTGGAGTGTCTCGACAGGCCCCTATGGCTACACCTTC.

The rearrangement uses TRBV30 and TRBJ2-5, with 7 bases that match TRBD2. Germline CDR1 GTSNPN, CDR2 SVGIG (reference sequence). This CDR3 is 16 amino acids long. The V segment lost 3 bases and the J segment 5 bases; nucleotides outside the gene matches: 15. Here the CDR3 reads CAWRGGSNHREETQYF. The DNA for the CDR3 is TGTGCCTGGAGGGGGGGGAGCAACCACCGGGAGGAGACCCAGTACTTC.

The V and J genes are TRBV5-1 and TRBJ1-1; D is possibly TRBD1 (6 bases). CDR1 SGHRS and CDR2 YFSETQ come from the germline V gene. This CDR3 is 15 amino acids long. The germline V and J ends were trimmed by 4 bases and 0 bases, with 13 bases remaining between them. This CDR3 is CASSPWDTLNTEAFF. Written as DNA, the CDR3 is TGCGCCAGCAGCCCATGGGACACCTTGAACACTGAAGCTTTCTTT.

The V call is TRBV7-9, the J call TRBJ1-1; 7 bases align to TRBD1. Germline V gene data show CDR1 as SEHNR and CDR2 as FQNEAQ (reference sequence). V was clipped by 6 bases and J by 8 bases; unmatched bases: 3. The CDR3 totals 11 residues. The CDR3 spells CASRKDREAFF. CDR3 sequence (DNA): TGTGCCAGCAGAAAGGACAGGGAAGCTTTCTTT.

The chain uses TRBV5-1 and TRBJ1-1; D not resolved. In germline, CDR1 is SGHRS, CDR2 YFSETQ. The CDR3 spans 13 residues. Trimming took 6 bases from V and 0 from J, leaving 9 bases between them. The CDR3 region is CASKVSVNTEAFF. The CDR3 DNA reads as TGCGCCAGCAAGGTATCAGTGAACACTGAAGCTTTCTTT. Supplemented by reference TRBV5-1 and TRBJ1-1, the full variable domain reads KAGVTQTPRYLIKTRGQQVTLSCSPISGHRSVSWYQQTPGQGLQFLFEYFSETQRNKGNFPGRFSGRQFSNSRSEMNVSTLELGDSALYLCASKVSVNTEAFFGQGTRLTVV.

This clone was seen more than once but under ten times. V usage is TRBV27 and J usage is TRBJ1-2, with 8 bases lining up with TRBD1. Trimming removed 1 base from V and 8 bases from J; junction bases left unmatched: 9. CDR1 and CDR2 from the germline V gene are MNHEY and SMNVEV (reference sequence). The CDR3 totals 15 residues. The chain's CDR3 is CASSLYGRGPEGYTF. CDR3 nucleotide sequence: TGTGCCAGCAGTTTATATGGCAGGGGGCCTGAGGGCTACACCTTC.

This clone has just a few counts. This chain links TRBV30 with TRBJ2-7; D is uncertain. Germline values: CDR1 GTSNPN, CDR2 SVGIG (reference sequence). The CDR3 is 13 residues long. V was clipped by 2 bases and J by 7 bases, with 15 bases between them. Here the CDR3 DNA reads TGTGCCTGGAGTTTAACGGCAGCGCTGGAGCAGTACTTC. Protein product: CAWSLTAALEQYF.

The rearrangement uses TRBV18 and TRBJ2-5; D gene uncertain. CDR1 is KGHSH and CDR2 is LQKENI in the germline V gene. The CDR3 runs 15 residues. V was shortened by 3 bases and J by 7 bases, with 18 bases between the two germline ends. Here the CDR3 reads CASSPVEQWPRTQYF. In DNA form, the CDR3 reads TGTGCCAGCTCACCGGTCGAACAGTGGCCCAGGACCCAGTACTTC.

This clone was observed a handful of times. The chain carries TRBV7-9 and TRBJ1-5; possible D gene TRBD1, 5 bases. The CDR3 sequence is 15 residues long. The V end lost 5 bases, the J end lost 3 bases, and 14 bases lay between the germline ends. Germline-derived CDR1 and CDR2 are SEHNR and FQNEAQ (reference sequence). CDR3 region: CASSHDSSPNQPQHF. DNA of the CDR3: TGTGCCAGCAGCCATGACAGCTCCCCCAATCAGCCCCAGCATTTT.

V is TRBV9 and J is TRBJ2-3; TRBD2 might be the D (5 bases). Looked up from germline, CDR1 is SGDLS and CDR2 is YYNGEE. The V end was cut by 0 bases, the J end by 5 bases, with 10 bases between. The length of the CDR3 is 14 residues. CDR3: CASSVGGPGDTQYF. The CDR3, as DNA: TGTGCCAGCAGCGTAGGCGGGCCCGGAGATACGCAGTATTTT.

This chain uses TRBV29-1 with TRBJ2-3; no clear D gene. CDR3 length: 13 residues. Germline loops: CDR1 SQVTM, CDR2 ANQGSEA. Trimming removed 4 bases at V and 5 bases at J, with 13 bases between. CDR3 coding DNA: TGCAGCGTTGGGTGGGGTGAGTTAGATACGCAGTATTTT. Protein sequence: CSVGWGELDTQYF.

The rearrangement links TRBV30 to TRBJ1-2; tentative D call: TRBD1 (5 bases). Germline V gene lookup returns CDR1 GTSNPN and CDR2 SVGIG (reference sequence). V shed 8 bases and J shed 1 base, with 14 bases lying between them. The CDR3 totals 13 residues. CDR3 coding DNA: TGTGCCCTCAGGGAGACCCATAACTATGGCTACACCTTC. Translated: CALRETHNYGYTF.

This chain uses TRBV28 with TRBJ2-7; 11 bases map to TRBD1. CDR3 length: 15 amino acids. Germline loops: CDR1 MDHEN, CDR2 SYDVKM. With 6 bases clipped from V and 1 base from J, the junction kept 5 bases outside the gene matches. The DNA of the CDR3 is TGTGCCAGCAGGGCCCGGGACAGGGGGTCCTACGAGCAGTACTTC. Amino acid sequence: CASRARDRGSYEQYF. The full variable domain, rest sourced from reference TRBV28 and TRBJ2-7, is DVKVTQSSRYLVKRTGEKVFLECVQDMDHENMFWYRQDPGLGLRLIYFSYDVKMKEKGDIPEGYSVSREKKERFSLILESASTNQTSMYLCASRARDRGSYEQYFGPGTRLTVT.

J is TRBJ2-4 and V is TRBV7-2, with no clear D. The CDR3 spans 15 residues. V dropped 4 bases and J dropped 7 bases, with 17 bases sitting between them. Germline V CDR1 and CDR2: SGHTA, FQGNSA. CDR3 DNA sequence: TGTGCCAGCAGCTCGGACCCCGTCATCGGCAACATTCAGTACTTC. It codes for CASSSDPVIGNIQYF.